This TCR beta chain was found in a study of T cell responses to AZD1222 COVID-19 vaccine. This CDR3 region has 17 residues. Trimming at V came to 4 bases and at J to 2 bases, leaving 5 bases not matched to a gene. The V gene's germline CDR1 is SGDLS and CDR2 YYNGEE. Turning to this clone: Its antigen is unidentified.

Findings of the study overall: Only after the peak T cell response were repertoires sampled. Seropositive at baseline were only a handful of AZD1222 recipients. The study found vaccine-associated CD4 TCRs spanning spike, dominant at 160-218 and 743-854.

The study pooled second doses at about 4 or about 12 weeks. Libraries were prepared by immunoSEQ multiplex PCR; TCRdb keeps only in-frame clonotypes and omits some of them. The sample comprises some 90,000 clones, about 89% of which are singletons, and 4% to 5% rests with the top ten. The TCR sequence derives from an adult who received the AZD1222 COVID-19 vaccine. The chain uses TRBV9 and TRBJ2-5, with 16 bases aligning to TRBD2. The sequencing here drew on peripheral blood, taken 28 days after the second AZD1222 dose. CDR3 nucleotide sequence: TGTGCCAGCAGCCCCGGGACTAGCGGGGGGGTACAAGAGACCCAGTACTTC. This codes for CASSPGTSGGVQETQYF.